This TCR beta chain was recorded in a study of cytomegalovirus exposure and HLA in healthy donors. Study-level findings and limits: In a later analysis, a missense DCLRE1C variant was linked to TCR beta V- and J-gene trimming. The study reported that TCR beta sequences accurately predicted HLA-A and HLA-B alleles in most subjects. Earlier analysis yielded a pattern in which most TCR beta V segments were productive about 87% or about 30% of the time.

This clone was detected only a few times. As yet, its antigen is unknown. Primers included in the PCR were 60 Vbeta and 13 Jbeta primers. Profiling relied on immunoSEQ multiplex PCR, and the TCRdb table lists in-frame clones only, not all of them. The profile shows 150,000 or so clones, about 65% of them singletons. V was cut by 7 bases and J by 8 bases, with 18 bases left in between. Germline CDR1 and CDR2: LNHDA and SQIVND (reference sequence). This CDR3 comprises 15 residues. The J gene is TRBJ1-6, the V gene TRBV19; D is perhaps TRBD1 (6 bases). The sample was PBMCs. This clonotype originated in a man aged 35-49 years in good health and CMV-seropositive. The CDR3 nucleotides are TGTGCCAGTACCCTATCCGGGACACCCTATTCACCCCTCCACTTT. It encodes CASTLSGTPYSPLHF.